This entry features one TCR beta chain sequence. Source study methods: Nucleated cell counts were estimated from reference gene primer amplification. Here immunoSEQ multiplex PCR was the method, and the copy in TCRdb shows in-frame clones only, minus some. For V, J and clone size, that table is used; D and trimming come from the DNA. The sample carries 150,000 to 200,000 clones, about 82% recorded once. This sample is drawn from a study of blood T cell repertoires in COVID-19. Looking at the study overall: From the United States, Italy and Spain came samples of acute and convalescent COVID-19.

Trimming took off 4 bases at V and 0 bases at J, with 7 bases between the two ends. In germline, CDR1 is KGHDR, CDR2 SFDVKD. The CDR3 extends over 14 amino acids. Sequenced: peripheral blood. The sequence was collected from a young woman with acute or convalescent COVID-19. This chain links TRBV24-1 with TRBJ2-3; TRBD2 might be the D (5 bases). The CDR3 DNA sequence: TGTGCCACCAGTGACTGGACTAGCACAGATACGCAGTATTTT. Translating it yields CATSDWTSTDTQYF.